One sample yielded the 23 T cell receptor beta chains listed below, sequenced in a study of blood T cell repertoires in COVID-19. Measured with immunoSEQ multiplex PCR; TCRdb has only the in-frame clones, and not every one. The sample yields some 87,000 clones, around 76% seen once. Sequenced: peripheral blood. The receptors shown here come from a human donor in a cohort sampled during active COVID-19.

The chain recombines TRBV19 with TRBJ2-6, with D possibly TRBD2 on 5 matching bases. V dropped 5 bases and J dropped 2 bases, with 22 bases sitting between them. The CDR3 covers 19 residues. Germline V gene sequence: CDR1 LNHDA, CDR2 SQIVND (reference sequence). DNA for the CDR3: TGTGCCAGTAGTTTCCGGAGCGGACTCGGAGAGGCTGGGGCCAACGTCCTGACTTTC. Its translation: CASSFRSGLGEAGANVLTF.

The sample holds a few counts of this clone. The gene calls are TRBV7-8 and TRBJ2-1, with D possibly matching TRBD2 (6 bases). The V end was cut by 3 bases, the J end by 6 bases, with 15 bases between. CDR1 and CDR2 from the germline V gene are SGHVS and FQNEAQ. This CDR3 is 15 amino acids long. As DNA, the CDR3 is TGTGCCAGCAGCTTGTGGCGGGGATCTAGCAATGAGCAGTTCTTC. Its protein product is CASSLWRGSSNEQFF.

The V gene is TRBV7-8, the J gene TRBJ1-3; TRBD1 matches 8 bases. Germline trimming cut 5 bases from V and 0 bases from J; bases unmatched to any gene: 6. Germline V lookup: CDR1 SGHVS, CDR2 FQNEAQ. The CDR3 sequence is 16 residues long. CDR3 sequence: CASSTRQGSSGNTIYF. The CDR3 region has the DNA TGTGCCAGCAGCACCCGACAGGGGAGCTCTGGAAACACCATATATTTT.

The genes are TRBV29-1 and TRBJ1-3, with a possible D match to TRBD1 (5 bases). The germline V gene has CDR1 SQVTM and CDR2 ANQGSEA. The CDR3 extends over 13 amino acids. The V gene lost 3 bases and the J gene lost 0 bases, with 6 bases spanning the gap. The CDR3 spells CSVEGLSGNTIYF. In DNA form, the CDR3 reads TGCAGCGTTGAGGGACTCTCTGGAAACACCATATATTTT.

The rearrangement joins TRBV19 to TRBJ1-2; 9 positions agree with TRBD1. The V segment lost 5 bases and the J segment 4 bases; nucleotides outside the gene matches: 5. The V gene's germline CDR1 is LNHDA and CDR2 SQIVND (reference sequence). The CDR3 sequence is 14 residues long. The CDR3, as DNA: TGTGCCAGTAGTCCCAGACAGGGGGGCTATGGCTACACCTTC. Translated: CASSPRQGGYGYTF.

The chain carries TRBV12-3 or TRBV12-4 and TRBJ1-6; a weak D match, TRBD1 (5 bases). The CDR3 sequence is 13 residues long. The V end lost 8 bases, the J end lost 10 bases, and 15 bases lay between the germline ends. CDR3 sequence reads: CASSYGGESPLHF. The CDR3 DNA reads TGTGCCAGCTCATACGGGGGGGAATCACCCCTCCACTTT.

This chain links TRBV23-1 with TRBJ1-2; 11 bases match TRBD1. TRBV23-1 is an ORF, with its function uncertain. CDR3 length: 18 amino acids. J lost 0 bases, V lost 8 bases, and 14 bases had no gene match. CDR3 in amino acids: CASAEGQGARRTNYGYTF. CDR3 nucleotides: TGCGCCAGCGCAGAAGGACAGGGGGCGCGTAGGACTAACTATGGCTACACCTTC.

Written as DNA, the CDR3 is TGTGCCAGCAGTGAGGTGGAGATTACTAGCTATGGCTACACCTTC. It is translated as CASSEVEITSYGYTF. V and J are TRBV6-1 and TRBJ1-2; D is ambiguous. Trimming took off 3 bases at V and 4 bases at J, with 15 bases between the two ends. Germline V gives CDR1 MNHNS, CDR2 SASEGT. This CDR3 has 15 residues.

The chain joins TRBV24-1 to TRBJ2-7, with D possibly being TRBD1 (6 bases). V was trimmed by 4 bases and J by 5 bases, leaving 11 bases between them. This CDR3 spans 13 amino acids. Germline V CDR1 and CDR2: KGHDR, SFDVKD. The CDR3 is CATSDYRAHEQYF. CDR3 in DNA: TGTGCCACCAGTGACTACAGGGCGCACGAGCAGTACTTC.

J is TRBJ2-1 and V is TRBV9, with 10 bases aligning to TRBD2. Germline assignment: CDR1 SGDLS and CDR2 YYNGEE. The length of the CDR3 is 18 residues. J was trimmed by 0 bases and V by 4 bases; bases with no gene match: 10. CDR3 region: CASSPGLAGANSYNEQFF. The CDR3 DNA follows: TGTGCCAGCAGCCCCGGGCTAGCGGGGGCTAACTCCTACAATGAGCAGTTCTTC.

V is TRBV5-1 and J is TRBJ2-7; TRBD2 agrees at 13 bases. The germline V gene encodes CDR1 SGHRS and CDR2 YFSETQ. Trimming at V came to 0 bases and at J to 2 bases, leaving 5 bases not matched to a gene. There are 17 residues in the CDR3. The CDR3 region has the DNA TGCGCCAGCAGCTTGGTCAGAACTAGCGGGGGGGCCTACGAGCAGTACTTC. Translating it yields CASSLVRTSGGAYEQYF.

CDR3: CASSLQGSGNTIYF. CDR3 DNA sequence: TGTGCCAGCTCACTACAGGGGTCTGGAAACACCATATATTTT. This chain joins TRBV18 and TRBJ1-3; 7 bases agree with TRBD1. V was clipped by 4 bases and J by 1 base; unmatched bases: 1. In germline, CDR1 is KGHSH, CDR2 LQKENI. The CDR3 consists of 14 residues.

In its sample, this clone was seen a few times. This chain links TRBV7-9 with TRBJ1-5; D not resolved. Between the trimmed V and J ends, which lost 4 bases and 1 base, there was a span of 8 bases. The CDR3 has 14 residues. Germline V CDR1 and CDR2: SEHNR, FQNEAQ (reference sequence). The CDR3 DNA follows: TGTGCCAGCAGCTACAGCGGGAGCAATCAGCCCCAGCATTTT. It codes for CASSYSGSNQPQHF.

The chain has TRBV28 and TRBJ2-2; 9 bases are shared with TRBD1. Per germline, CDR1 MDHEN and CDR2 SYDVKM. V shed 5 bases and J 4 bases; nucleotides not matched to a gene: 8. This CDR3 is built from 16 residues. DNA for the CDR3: TGTGCCAGCAGTCTTCGACAGGGACAGGGCACCGGGGAGCTGTTTTTT. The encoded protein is CASSLRQGQGTGELFF.

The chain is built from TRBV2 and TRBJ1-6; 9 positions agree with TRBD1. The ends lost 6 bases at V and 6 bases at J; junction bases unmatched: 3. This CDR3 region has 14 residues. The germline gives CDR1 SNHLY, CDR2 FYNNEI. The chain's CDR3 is CASRDRGGNSPLHF. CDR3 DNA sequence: TGTGCCAGCAGGGACAGGGGAGGTAATTCACCCCTCCACTTT. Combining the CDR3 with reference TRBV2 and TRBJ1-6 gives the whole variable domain EPEVTQTPSHQVTQMGQEVILRCVPISNHLYFYWYRQILGQKVEFLVSFYNNEISEKSEIFDDQFSVERPDGSNFTLKIRSTKLEDSAMYFCASRDRGGNSPLHFGNGTRLTVT.

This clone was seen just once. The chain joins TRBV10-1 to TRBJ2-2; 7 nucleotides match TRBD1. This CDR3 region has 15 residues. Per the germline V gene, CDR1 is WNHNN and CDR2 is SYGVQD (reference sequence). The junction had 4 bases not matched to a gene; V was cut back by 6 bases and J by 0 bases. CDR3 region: CASSRGTANTGELFF. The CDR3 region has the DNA TGCGCCAGCAGCCGAGGGACAGCGAACACCGGGGAGCTGTTTTTT.

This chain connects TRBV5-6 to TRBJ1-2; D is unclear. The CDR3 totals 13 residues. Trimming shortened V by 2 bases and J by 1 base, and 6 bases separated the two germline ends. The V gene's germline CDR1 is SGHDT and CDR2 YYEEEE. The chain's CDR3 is CASSLVGNYGYTF. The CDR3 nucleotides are TGTGCCAGCAGCTTAGTCGGTAACTATGGCTACACCTTC.

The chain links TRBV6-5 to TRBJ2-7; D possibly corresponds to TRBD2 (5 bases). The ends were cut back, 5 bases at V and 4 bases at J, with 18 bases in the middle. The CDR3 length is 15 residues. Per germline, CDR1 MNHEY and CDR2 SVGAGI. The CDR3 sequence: CASSPLRGGRYEQYV. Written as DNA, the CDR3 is TGTGCCAGCAGTCCTCTACGCGGAGGCCGATACGAGCAGTACGTC.

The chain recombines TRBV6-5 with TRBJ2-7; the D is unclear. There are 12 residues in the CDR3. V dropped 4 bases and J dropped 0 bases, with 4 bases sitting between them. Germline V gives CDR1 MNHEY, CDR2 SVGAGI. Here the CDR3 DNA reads TGTGCCAGCAGTTCATCCTCCTACGAGCAGTACTTC. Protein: CASSSSSYEQYF.

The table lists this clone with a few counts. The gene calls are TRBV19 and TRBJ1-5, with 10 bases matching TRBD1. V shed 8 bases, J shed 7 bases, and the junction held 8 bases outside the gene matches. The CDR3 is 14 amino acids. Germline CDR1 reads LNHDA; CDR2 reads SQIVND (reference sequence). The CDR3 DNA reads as TGTGCCAGTTATCCGGGACAGGGGTACCAGCCCCAGCATTTT. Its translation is CASYPGQGYQPQHF.

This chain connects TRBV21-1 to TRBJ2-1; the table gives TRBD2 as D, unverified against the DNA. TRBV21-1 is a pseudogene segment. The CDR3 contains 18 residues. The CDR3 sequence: CASSKGLAICSPYNEQFF. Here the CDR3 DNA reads TGTGCCAGCAGCAAGGGACTAGCGATTTGCAGCCCCTACAATGAGCAGTTCTTC.

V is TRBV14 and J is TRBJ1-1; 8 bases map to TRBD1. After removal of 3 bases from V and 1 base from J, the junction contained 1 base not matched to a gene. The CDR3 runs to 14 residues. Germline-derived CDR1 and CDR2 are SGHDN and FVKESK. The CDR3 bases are TGTGCCAGCAGCCAGGGGACAGGGAACACTGAAGCTTTCTTT. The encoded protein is CASSQGTGNTEAFF.

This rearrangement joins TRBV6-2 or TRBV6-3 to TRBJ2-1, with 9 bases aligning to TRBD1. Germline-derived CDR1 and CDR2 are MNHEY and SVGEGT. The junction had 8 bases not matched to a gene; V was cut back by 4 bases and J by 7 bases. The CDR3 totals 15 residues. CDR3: CASSSPGTGSNEQFF. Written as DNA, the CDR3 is TGTGCCAGCAGTTCCCCCGGGACAGGGTCGAATGAGCAGTTCTTC.